These 29 T cell receptor beta chains were sequenced from one sample in a study of blood T cell repertoires in COVID-19. Repertoires were generated with immunoSEQ multiplex PCR, while TCRdb's copy carries only in-frame clones and drops some. Of over 45,000 clones in the sample, 70% to 90% are singletons; the top ten hold more than 13%. The sequencing input was peripheral blood. The receptors shown here come from a woman aged 55-70 years with active COVID-19.

The chain joins TRBV14 to TRBJ2-7; D gene ambiguous. The germline V gene has CDR1 SGHDN and CDR2 FVKESK. Deletions cut 2 bases from V and 4 bases from J, with 6 bases between. The CDR3 extends over 12 amino acids. As DNA, the CDR3 is TGTGCCAGCAGCCAAATTCCATACGAGCAGTACTTC. Translation: CASSQIPYEQYF.

CDR3 sequence: CASSPKGLAVYNEQFF. CDR3 in DNA: TGCGCCAGCAGCCCCAAAGGACTAGCGGTTTACAATGAGCAGTTCTTC. The V call is TRBV5-1, the J call TRBJ2-1; 10 nucleotides agree with TRBD2. Unmatched junction bases numbered 8, after V lost 4 bases and J lost 4 bases. CDR1 is SGHRS and CDR2 is YFSETQ in the germline V gene. The CDR3 length is 16 residues.

This CDR3 is CASSPFHGVRTEAFF. The DNA for the CDR3 is TGTGCCAGCAGCCCTTTCCACGGAGTGAGGACTGAAGCTTTCTTT. This rearrangement joins TRBV14 to TRBJ1-1, with unresolved D. Germline lookup yields CDR1 SGHDN and CDR2 FVKESK. The CDR3 is 15 residues long. V was cut by 4 bases and J by 5 bases, with 17 bases left in between.

The chain is built from TRBV5-1 and TRBJ2-2, with TRBD1 as a possible D gene (6 bases). Trimming removed 1 base from V and 0 bases from J, with 13 bases in between. The length of the CDR3 is 17 residues. Germline-derived CDR1 and CDR2 are SGHRS and YFSETQ. This CDR3 reads CASSLQPTGTNTGELFF. CDR3 in DNA: TGCGCCAGCAGCTTGCAACCGACAGGAACGAACACCGGGGAGCTGTTTTTT.

This chain joins TRBV10-3 and TRBJ2-5, with 9 bases fitting TRBD2. CDR1 ENHRY and CDR2 SYGVKD come from the germline V gene. There are 13 residues in the CDR3. Trimming took 4 bases from V and 3 from J; bases not matched to a gene: 0. CDR3 DNA sequence: TGTGCCATCAGTGGCGGGAGGGAAGAGACCCAGTACTTC. This encodes CAISGGREETQYF.

This rearrangement joins TRBV11-2 to TRBJ2-3; 8 nucleotides match TRBD2. V was clipped by 5 bases and J by 7 bases; unmatched bases: 14. The CDR3 runs to 16 residues. Germline V gene data show CDR1 as SGHAT and CDR2 as FQNNGV. The DNA for the CDR3 is TGTGCCAGCAGCCCATTCAGCGGGGGCCGGAAAAATACGCAGTATTTT. This translates into CASSPFSGGRKNTQYF.

This clone has just one count. The V and J genes are TRBV24-1 and TRBJ2-5; D not resolved. Trimming stripped 3 bases from V and 5 bases from J, with 9 bases between. Per germline, CDR1 KGHDR and CDR2 SFDVKD. The CDR3 extends over 13 amino acids. The CDR3, as DNA: TGTGCCACCAGTGATCCTTTTAGCGAGACCCAGTACTTC. Amino acid sequence: CATSDPFSETQYF.

The table lists this clone with a count of one. This rearrangement joins TRBV13 to TRBJ1-1; TRBD1 matches at 7 bases. V was pared by 5 bases and J by 0 bases, with 9 bases of the junction left unmatched. The length of the CDR3 is 16 residues. Germline CDR1 and CDR2: PRHDT and FYEKMQ (reference sequence). The CDR3 here is CASSIYRDSLNTEAFF. Here the CDR3 DNA reads TGTGCCAGCAGCATTTACAGGGACAGCCTGAACACTGAAGCTTTCTTT.

The J gene is TRBJ1-1, the V gene TRBV6-5; 7 bases are a match to TRBD1. Germline-derived CDR1 and CDR2 are MNHEY and SVGAGI. CDR3 length: 14 amino acids. J lost 4 bases, V lost 6 bases, and 8 bases had no gene match. The CDR3 loop reads CASSPTGVTTEAFF. CDR3 DNA sequence: TGTGCCAGCAGCCCCACAGGGGTGACCACTGAAGCTTTCTTT.

The V and J genes are TRBV10-3 and TRBJ1-1; D not resolved. The germline V gene encodes CDR1 ENHRY and CDR2 SYGVKD. The CDR3 loop spans 14 amino acids. Trimming left V 6 bases short and J 0 bases short, with 11 bases between. CDR3 sequence: CAIRSEEMNTEAFF. For the CDR3, the DNA is TGTGCCATCAGATCCGAGGAAATGAACACTGAAGCTTTCTTT.

The V and J genes are TRBV14 and TRBJ1-1; D might be TRBD1 (6 bases). The length of the CDR3 is 13 residues. Trimming left V 2 bases short and J 8 bases short, with 12 bases between. Germline CDR1 reads SGHDN; CDR2 reads FVKESK. The CDR3, as DNA: TGTGCCAGCAGCCAACTAGGGGGACGGGAAGCTTTCTTT. Translating it yields CASSQLGGREAFF.

This rearrangement joins TRBV12-3 or TRBV12-4 to TRBJ2-5, with 7 bases fitting TRBD1. Trimming took 6 bases from V and 5 from J; bases not matched to a gene: 6. This CDR3 region has 13 residues. CDR3 protein: CASSEGAWETQYF. The CDR3 nucleotides are TGTGCCAGCAGCGAGGGGGCCTGGGAGACCCAGTACTTC.

J is TRBJ2-3 and V is TRBV9; 8 bases align to TRBD2. CDR1 is SGDLS, CDR2 YYNGEE, per germline. V gave up 2 bases and J gave up 6 bases; unmatched junction bases: 14. The CDR3 is made up of 17 amino acids. The CDR3 loop is CASSVLDGGGPGDTQYF. Here the CDR3 DNA reads TGTGCCAGCAGCGTGTTGGACGGGGGGGGCCCCGGGGATACGCAGTATTTT.

V gene TRBV13 combines with J gene TRBJ2-3, with D possibly TRBD2 on 6 matching bases. The CDR3 totals 16 residues. The V gene lost 2 bases and the J gene lost 0 bases, with 12 bases spanning the gap. Germline CDR1 and CDR2: PRHDT and FYEKMQ (reference sequence). Here the CDR3 reads CASSLLRAGSTDTQYF. For the CDR3, the DNA is TGTGCCAGCAGCTTACTGAGGGCGGGGAGCACAGATACGCAGTATTTT.

The V gene is TRBV6-6, the J gene TRBJ2-2, with D maybe TRBD2 (6 bases). The CDR3 has 16 amino acids. Germline CDR1 is MNHNY and CDR2 is SVGAGI (reference sequence). Trimming cost V 5 bases and J 7 bases, with 20 bases left between them. Here the CDR3 reads CASSASSGKEGGELFF. The DNA of the CDR3 is TGTGCCAGCAGTGCGTCATCCGGGAAGGAGGGCGGGGAGCTGTTTTTT.

The J gene is TRBJ2-5, the V gene TRBV3-1 (or the pseudogene TRBV3-2), with TRBD2 matching 12 bases. CDR1 is LGHDT, CDR2 YNNKEL, per germline (reference sequence). Losses at the gene ends were 2 bases for V and 6 bases for J; bases not matched to a gene: 4. This CDR3 is 15 amino acids long. As DNA, the CDR3 is TGTGCCAGCAGCCAAACGACTAGCGGGGGAAAGACCCAGTACTTC. Translated: CASSQTTSGGKTQYF.

The V and J genes are TRBV25-1 and TRBJ1-2, with D hard to call. The CDR3 has 13 amino acids. Germline V CDR1 and CDR2: MGHDK, SYGVNS. Trimming stripped 2 bases from V and 4 bases from J, with 8 bases between. The CDR3 coding sequence is TGTGCCAGCAGTGAACGGGGAGTCTATGGCTACACCTTC. As protein: CASSERGVYGYTF.

The gene calls are TRBV20-1 and TRBJ1-4; D unclear. Trimming shortened V by 3 bases and J by 4 bases, and 6 bases separated the two germline ends. This CDR3 contains 12 residues. Germline V CDR1 and CDR2: DFQATT, SNEGSKA (reference sequence). Here the CDR3 DNA reads TGCAGTGCTAGTGCAGTTAATGAAAAACTGTTTTTT. Its protein product is CSASAVNEKLFF.

The chain combines TRBV7-9 with TRBJ1-4, with TRBD1 identical over 7 bases. Looked up from germline, CDR1 is SEHNR and CDR2 is FQNEAQ (reference sequence). The CDR3 contains 18 residues. Trimming at V came to 1 base and at J to 0 bases, leaving 8 bases not matched to a gene. Here the CDR3 DNA reads TGTGCCAGCAGCTTAGGGTTTGGGGACAGTTCAACTAATGAAAAACTGTTTTTT. This gives the protein CASSLGFGDSSTNEKLFF.

J is TRBJ1-4 and V is TRBV7-8; D uncertain. The V end lost 5 bases, the J end lost 0 bases, and 10 bases lay between the germline ends. Germline CDR1 and CDR2: SGHVS and FQNEAQ. The CDR3 runs 15 residues. CDR3 protein: CASSPRTSTNEKLFF. Written as DNA, the CDR3 is TGTGCCAGCAGCCCCCGGACTTCAACTAATGAAAAACTGTTTTTT.

The chain employs TRBV6-6 and TRBJ1-1, with 9 bases matching TRBD1. With 5 bases clipped from V and 2 bases from J, the junction kept 3 bases outside the gene matches. The CDR3 runs 14 residues. Germline CDR1 is MNHNY and CDR2 is SVGAGI (reference sequence). CDR3 coding DNA: TGTGCCAGCAGTGTGGGACAGGGAAACACTGAAGCTTTCTTT. This codes for CASSVGQGNTEAFF.

J is TRBJ2-7 and V is TRBV2; D is possibly TRBD1 (5 bases). This CDR3 has 12 amino acids. Looked up from germline, CDR1 is SNHLY and CDR2 is FYNNEI. V lost 6 bases to trimming and J lost 2 bases, with 8 bases between them. CDR3 amino acids: CASSRVPYEQYF. Here the CDR3 DNA reads TGTGCCAGCAGCAGGGTCCCCTACGAGCAGTACTTC.

V is TRBV4-2 and J is TRBJ2-4; 8 bases are a match to TRBD1. Per germline, CDR1 LGHNA and CDR2 YNFKEQ. V lost 4 bases to trimming and J lost 5 bases; unmatched junction nucleotides: 4. The CDR3 covers 14 residues. The CDR3 region is CASSPGQGQNIQYF. The CDR3, as DNA: TGTGCCAGCAGCCCCGGACAGGGCCAAAACATTCAGTACTTC.

This chain uses TRBV7-6 with TRBJ2-5; 8 bases are a match to TRBD1. Losses at the gene ends were 4 bases for V and 2 bases for J; bases not matched to a gene: 6. The germline V gene encodes CDR1 SGHVS and CDR2 FNYEAQ. This CDR3 has 15 amino acids. The CDR3 DNA reads TGTGCCAGCAGCTCGCGACAGGGGCGACAAGAGACCCAGTACTTC. As protein: CASSSRQGRQETQYF.

This chain uses TRBV27 with TRBJ2-3; 9 positions agree with TRBD2. The CDR3 covers 19 residues. From germline, CDR1 is MNHEY and CDR2 SMNVEV (reference sequence). With 8 bases clipped from V and 3 bases from J, the junction kept 21 bases outside the gene matches. The CDR3 spells CASSPRESARGGVTDTQYF. CDR3 coding DNA: TGTGCCAGCTCCCCTAGGGAGTCTGCGCGGGGGGGCGTAACAGATACGCAGTATTTT.

The chain uses TRBV19 and TRBJ2-2; weak D call: TRBD1 (6 bases). V lost 6 bases and J lost 0, with 17 bases in between. This CDR3 region has 17 residues. The germline gives CDR1 LNHDA, CDR2 SQIVND (reference sequence). The CDR3 is CASSPWGLGANTGELFF. In DNA, the CDR3 is TGTGCCAGTAGCCCTTGGGGGCTCGGCGCGAACACCGGGGAGCTGTTTTTT.

J is TRBJ1-1 and V is TRBV6-5; unclear D gene. This CDR3 has 14 residues. With 2 bases removed from V and 1 base from J, the gap between germline ends came to 8 bases. Germline assignment: CDR1 MNHEY and CDR2 SVGAGI. CDR3 sequence (DNA): TGTGCCAGCAGTTACACGAGAAGGAACACTGAAGCTTTCTTT. Amino acids: CASSYTRRNTEAFF.

The chain employs TRBV7-3 and TRBJ2-1, with 8 bases identical to TRBD1. Germline CDR1 SGHTA, CDR2 FQGTGA. CDR3 size: 17 residues. Trimming took 2 bases from V and 7 from J; bases not matched to a gene: 13. The CDR3 sequence: CASSLFPPGQGTNEQFF. The CDR3 nucleotides read TGTGCCAGCAGCTTATTCCCTCCTGGACAGGGAACAAATGAGCAGTTCTTC.

The V and J genes are TRBV9 and TRBJ2-5; TRBD1 matches at 8 bases. The CDR3 spans 16 residues. Germline CDR1 reads SGDLS; CDR2 reads YYNGEE. J was trimmed by 7 bases and V by 2 bases; bases with no gene match: 13. CDR3 sequence: CASSVSGQADWATQYF. For the CDR3, the DNA is TGTGCCAGCAGCGTGTCGGGACAGGCCGACTGGGCGACCCAGTACTTC.